The clone carrying this TCR beta chain showed up many times. In TCRdb, the RT-PCR reads were re-called with MiXCR into one record per CDR3 protein. Here the sample spans hundreds of thousands of distinct CDR3 sequences, approximately 15% being singletons. The clonotype was recovered from a female donor in good health, serving as a healthy control. Sample: memory CD4+ T cells from blood.

The CDR3 is CAISGTKLGQGNGYTF. In DNA, the CDR3 is TGTGCCATCAGTGGCACGAAATTGGGACAGGGGAATGGCTACACCTTC. The chain is built from TRBV10-3 and TRBJ1-2, with 10 bases identical to TRBD1. Per germline, CDR1 ENHRY and CDR2 SYGVKD. The CDR3 covers 16 residues. J gave up 6 bases and V 4 bases, and 11 bases lay outside the gene matches.